This T cell receptor beta chain is drawn from a study of identical twins. Whole-study results and caveats: Twins shared beta out-of-frame sequences in excess, but this excess was weaker. Insertions were reduced in abundant cord blood beta clonotypes but not in memory repertoires. It was out-of-frame TCR alpha sharing in monozygotic twins that models underestimated.

There were only healthy Caucasians among the donors. TCRdb called the 5' RACE reads again in MiXCR, with one record for every CDR3 protein. The sample contains over 200,000 distinct CDR3 sequences, around a tenth of which appear only once. There are many counts of this clonotype. Its target is unknown. This clonotype was obtained from a woman between 18 and 29 years old in good health. Sequenced material: memory (CD45RO+) T cells sorted from blood.

CDR3 protein: CSARLLSYYEQYF. The CDR3 region has the DNA TGCAGTGCTAGACTGCTGTCTTACTACGAGCAGTACTTC. The chain has TRBV20-1 and TRBJ2-7; D remains unclear. The germline CDR1 and CDR2 sequences are DFQATT and SNEGSKA (reference sequence). Trimming removed 2 bases from V and 3 bases from J, with 11 bases in between. The CDR3 contains 13 residues.